This TCR beta chain was identified in a study of cytomegalovirus exposure and HLA in healthy donors. PCR primers comprised 60 Vbeta and 13 Jbeta primers. Generated by immunoSEQ multiplex PCR, the TCRdb table keeps only in-frame clones and is missing some. The sample yields about 120,000 clones, about 76% seen once. The sequence was obtained from a man in his fifties or sixties in good health and CMV-seropositive. Sequenced: PBMCs.

The CDR3 region is CASSFRGKAFF. CDR3 in DNA: TGCGCCAGCAGCTTCCGGGGGAAAGCTTTCTTT. The rearrangement joins TRBV5-1 to TRBJ1-1; possibly TRBD1 for D (5 bases). From germline, CDR1 is SGHRS and CDR2 YFSETQ. The CDR3 runs 11 residues. Deletions cut 2 bases from V and 9 bases from J, with 8 bases between.